The sequence of this TCR beta chain was determined in a study of blood T cell repertoires in COVID-19. Study-level background: Acute and convalescent COVID-19 samples came from the United States, Italy and Spain. T cells, B-cell-depleted T cells, or PBMCs provided the cDNA or gDNA that served as material.

Germline V gives CDR1 MDHEN, CDR2 SYDVKM. V shed 5 bases and J 0 bases; nucleotides not matched to a gene: 2. The CDR3 is 14 amino acids. Original analysis: For nucleated cells, counts were estimated from reference gene primer amplification. The data were produced by immunoSEQ multiplex PCR, yet TCRdb's version contains in-frame clones alone and is incomplete. The D gene and trimming were derived from the DNA, and the V and J assignments and clone size from that table. The data contain around 370,000 clones, about 90% of them singletons. Patients at the Seattle site were enrolled during active infection and followed longitudinally.

The V gene is TRBV28, the J gene TRBJ1-2, with 8 bases lining up with TRBD1. The sequencing input was peripheral blood. This clonotype originated in a woman in her 70s with COVID-19, enrolled during active disease. CDR3: CASSPRGPNYGYTF. CDR3 nucleotides: TGTGCCAGCAGTCCCAGGGGGCCTAACTATGGCTACACCTTC.